These 13 T cell receptor beta chains share one sample of origin, sequenced in a study of cytomegalovirus exposure and HLA in healthy donors. PCR involved 60 Vbeta and 13 Jbeta primers. Only in-frame clones appear in the TCRdb table, and some are missing; sequencing was by immunoSEQ multiplex PCR. The sample holds a few hundred thousand clones, 80% to 90% seen once. Specimen: PBMCs. These receptor sequences come from a man in his thirties or forties in good health and CMV-seronegative.

Here the CDR3 DNA reads TGTGCCAGCGGTGTTAAAGGGCAGGGTGCCTGGAACATTCAGTACTTC. Its protein product is CASGVKGQGAWNIQYF. The chain couples TRBV2 to TRBJ2-4; TRBD1 might be the D (5 bases). CDR3 size: 16 residues. CDR1 is SNHLY, CDR2 FYNNEI, per germline. Between the trimmed V and J ends, which lost 8 bases and 7 bases, there was a span of 24 bases.

This chain links TRBV4-1 with TRBJ1-2, with 9 bases fitting TRBD1. The CDR3 length is 14 residues. Losses at the gene ends were 6 bases for V and 7 bases for J; bases not matched to a gene: 9. Looked up from germline, CDR1 is MGHRA and CDR2 is YSYEKL. For the CDR3, the DNA is TGCGCCAGCAGAGACACAGGGGGCGCCTCTGGCTACACCTTC. As protein: CASRDTGGASGYTF.

The CDR3 coding sequence is TGTGCCAGCAGTTTATTCTGGGGGGGCTTTTATGGCTACACCTTC. Protein sequence: CASSLFWGGFYGYTF. This sequence joins TRBV27 and TRBJ1-2; a possible D gene is TRBD1 (6 bases). The germline V and J ends were trimmed by 1 base and 5 bases, with 14 bases remaining between them. Germline CDR1 reads MNHEY; CDR2 reads SMNVEV (reference sequence). The CDR3 consists of 15 residues.

The chain recombines TRBV9 with TRBJ2-5, with D possibly matching TRBD2 (6 bases). With 5 bases removed from V and 1 base from J, the gap between germline ends came to 12 bases. This CDR3 is 14 amino acids long. Germline CDR1 reads SGDLS; CDR2 reads YYNGEE. Here the CDR3 DNA reads TGTGCCAGCAGTGCCTTAGCGGCCCAAGAGACCCAGTACTTC. It codes for CASSALAAQETQYF.

V gene TRBV19 combines with J gene TRBJ1-4, with D maybe TRBD1 (5 bases). This CDR3 has 12 residues. The germline gives CDR1 LNHDA, CDR2 SQIVND (reference sequence). V lost 3 bases and J lost 13, with 12 bases in between. CDR3 sequence: CASSMGGDRLFF. CDR3 DNA: TGTGCCAGTAGTATGGGGGGAGATAGACTGTTTTTT.

The chain couples TRBV18 to TRBJ2-7; D is ambiguous. Germline V gene lookup returns CDR1 KGHSH and CDR2 LQKENI. CDR3 length: 13 amino acids. V lost 3 bases to trimming and J lost 7 bases, with 13 bases between them. In DNA form, the CDR3 reads TGTGCCAGCTCACCCCTCGACACAACTGAGCAGTACTTC. This sequence encodes CASSPLDTTEQYF.

The chain joins TRBV7-8 to TRBJ1-6; D remains unclear. Germline CDR1 SGHVS, CDR2 FQNEAQ. The V and J ends lost 5 bases and 9 bases respectively, with 29 bases between them. This CDR3 has 19 amino acids. The CDR3 region has the DNA TGTGCCAGCAGCCGAGAGAAGGACTACCAAAACATCCGCGGTTCACCCCTCCACTTT. Its translation is CASSREKDYQNIRGSPLHF.

With regard to this clone: The junction differs from germline at one of its ends, possibly a read error. Other nucleotide sequences from this sample produce the same CDR3. The J gene is TRBJ2-5, the V gene TRBV7-2; TRBD1 matches at 10 bases. The germline gives CDR1 SGHTA, CDR2 FQGNSA. The CDR3 loop spans 15 amino acids. CDR3 amino acids: CASSLDRGLGETQYF. CDR3 nucleotides: TGTGCCAGCAGCTTGGACAGGGGGTTAGGGGAGACCCAATACTTC.

This chain connects TRBV9 to TRBJ1-5, with D possibly being TRBD1 (6 bases). CDR3 size: 15 residues. Germline V gene lookup returns CDR1 SGDLS and CDR2 YYNGEE. V lost 0 bases and J 4 bases, leaving 11 bases between the germline ends. CDR3 DNA: TGTGCCAGCAGCGTAGCGGGACACATAAATCAGCCCCAGCATTTT. It specifies CASSVAGHINQPQHF. The full variable domain, in which reference TRBV9 and TRBJ1-5 provide the parts outside the CDR3, is DSGVTQTPKHLITATGQRVTLRCSPRSGDLSVYWYQQSLDQGLQFLIQYYNGEERAKGNILERFSAQQFPDLHSELNLSSLELGDSALYFCASSVAGHINQPQHFGDGTRLSIL.

This clone was counted between two and nine times. The gene calls are TRBV9 and TRBJ1-2, with TRBD1 as a possible D gene (5 bases). V lost 0 bases and J lost 6, with 12 bases in between. The germline V gene has CDR1 SGDLS and CDR2 YYNGEE. The CDR3 loop spans 14 amino acids. CDR3 loop: CASSVVGGVDGYTF. CDR3 nucleotides: TGTGCCAGCAGCGTAGTCGGAGGGGTGGATGGCTACACCTTC.

This chain links TRBV11-3 with TRBJ2-7; the D gene is possibly TRBD1 (6 bases). The CDR3 has 13 amino acids. The germline gives CDR1 SGHNT, CDR2 YENEEA. V lost 5 bases, J lost 7 bases, and 15 bases lay in between. The CDR3 nucleotides read TGTGCCAGCAGCCCCGGACAGAAGGAGGAGCAGTACTTC. Translated: CASSPGQKEEQYF.

This chain uses TRBV4-1 with TRBJ1-6; 7 positions agree with TRBD1. The germline V gene has CDR1 MGHRA and CDR2 YSYEKL. V was pared by 0 bases and J by 0 bases, with 11 bases of the junction left unmatched. This CDR3 spans 20 amino acids. The CDR3 coding sequence is TGCGCCAGCAGCCAAGAGATCCCGGGACAGTCGAGCTCCTATAATTCACCCCTCCACTTT. It codes for CASSQEIPGQSSSYNSPLHF.

The V gene is TRBV28, the J gene TRBJ2-2; the D gene is possibly TRBD2 (5 bases). The CDR3 length is 17 residues. Trimming removed 4 bases from V and 2 bases from J, with 17 bases in between. Germline V gives CDR1 MDHEN, CDR2 SYDVKM. Here the CDR3 DNA reads TGTGCCAGCAGTTCGCACCCCCGGGCGGGCAACACCGGGGAGCTGTTTTTT. This encodes CASSSHPRAGNTGELFF.